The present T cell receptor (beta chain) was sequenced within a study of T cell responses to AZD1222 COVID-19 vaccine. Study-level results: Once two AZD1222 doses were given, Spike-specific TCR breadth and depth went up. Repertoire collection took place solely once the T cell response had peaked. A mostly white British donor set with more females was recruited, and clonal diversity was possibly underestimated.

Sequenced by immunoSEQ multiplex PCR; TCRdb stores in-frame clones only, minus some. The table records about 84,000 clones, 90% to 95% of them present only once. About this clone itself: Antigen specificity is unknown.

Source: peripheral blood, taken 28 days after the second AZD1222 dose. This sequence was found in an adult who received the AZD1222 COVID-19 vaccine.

This chain's CDR3 is CASSRQANYGYTF. The CDR3 DNA reads as TGTGCCAGCAGTCGACAGGCTAACTATGGCTACACCTTC. The rearrangement uses TRBV6-5 and TRBJ1-2; possibly TRBD1 for D (6 bases). In germline, CDR1 is MNHEY, CDR2 SVGAGI. V gave up 5 bases and J gave up 0 bases, with 7 bases separating them. The CDR3 totals 13 residues.